The T cell receptor (beta chain) under discussion was sequenced for a study of T cell responses to AZD1222 COVID-19 vaccine. Germline CDR1 reads SGHDT; CDR2 reads YYEEEE. This CDR3 spans 15 amino acids. V was pared by 1 base and J by 1 base, with 11 bases between. Note on this clone: Antigen specificity is unknown.

Only in-frame clones appear in the TCRdb table, and some are missing; sequencing was by immunoSEQ multiplex PCR. The sample has approximately 190,000 clones, almost 95% seen once. Whole-study findings and limits: After the peak T cell response, and only then, were repertoires sampled.

The V call is TRBV5-6, the J call TRBJ1-1; D is unclear. This TCR derives from an adult in good health. This specimen consisted of peripheral blood, obtained on day 0 of AZD1222 vaccination. The CDR3, as DNA: TGTGCCAGCAGCTTGAATTGGTTTTCGAACACTGAAGCTTTCTTT. Its protein is CASSLNWFSNTEAFF.